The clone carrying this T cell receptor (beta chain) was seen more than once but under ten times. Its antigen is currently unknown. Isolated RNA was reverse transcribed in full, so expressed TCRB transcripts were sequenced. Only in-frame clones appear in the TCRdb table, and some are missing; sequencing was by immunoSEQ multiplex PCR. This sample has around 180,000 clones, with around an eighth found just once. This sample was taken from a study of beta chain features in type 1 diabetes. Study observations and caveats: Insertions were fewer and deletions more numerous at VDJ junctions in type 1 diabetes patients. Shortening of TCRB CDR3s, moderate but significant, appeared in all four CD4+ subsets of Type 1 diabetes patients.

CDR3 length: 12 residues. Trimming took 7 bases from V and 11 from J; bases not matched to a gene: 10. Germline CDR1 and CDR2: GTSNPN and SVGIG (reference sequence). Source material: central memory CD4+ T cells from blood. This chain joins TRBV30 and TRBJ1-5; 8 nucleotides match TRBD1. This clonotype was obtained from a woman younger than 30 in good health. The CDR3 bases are TGTGCCTTAGGACAGGGAGAAGGGACCCAGCATTTT. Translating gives CALGQGEGTQHF. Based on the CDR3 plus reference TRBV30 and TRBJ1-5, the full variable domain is SQTIHQWPATLVQPVGSPLSLECTVEGTSNPNLYWYRQAAGRGLQLLFYSVGIGQISSEVPQNLSASRPQDRQFILSSKKLLLSDSGFYLCALGQGEGTQHFGDGTRLSIL.